This passage covers 21 T cell receptor beta chains from one sample sequenced in a study of cytomegalovirus exposure and HLA in healthy donors. The PCR was carried out with 60 Vbeta primers and 13 Jbeta primers. The protocol was immunoSEQ multiplex PCR, while the TCRdb copy is restricted to in-frame clones and leaves out a portion. The sample carries around 120,000 clones, 65% to 90% recorded once. Sequencing input: PBMCs. The receptors come from a man aged 45-65 years in good health and CMV-seronegative.

The chain carries TRBV11-2 and TRBJ2-1, with 7 bases lining up with TRBD1. The CDR3 is 14 residues long. With V trimmed by 4 bases and J by 5 bases, 5 bases remained unmatched. In germline, CDR1 is SGHAT, CDR2 FQNNGV. The DNA of the CDR3 is TGTGCCAGCAGCTCACCTGGGACAGACAATGAGCAGTTCTTC. This translates into CASSSPGTDNEQFF.

The rearrangement joins TRBV7-3 to TRBJ2-2; TRBD1 agrees at 8 bases. Germline CDR1 SGHTA, CDR2 FQGTGA. The V and J ends lost 5 bases and 7 bases, in that order; junction bases with no gene match: 3. The CDR3 totals 13 residues. CDR3 amino acids: CASSRTGSGELFF. The CDR3 region has the DNA TGTGCCAGCAGCCGGACAGGGAGCGGGGAGCTGTTTTTT.

The chain links TRBV19 to TRBJ2-3, with a weak D call TRBD1 (6 bases). Germline V gives CDR1 LNHDA, CDR2 SQIVND (reference sequence). The CDR3 runs to 15 residues. The V end lost 3 bases, the J end lost 0 bases, and 10 bases lay between the germline ends. The CDR3 sequence: CASSIWTASTDTQYF. In nucleotides, the CDR3 is TGTGCCAGTAGTATCTGGACAGCTAGCACAGATACGCAGTATTTT.

The chain has TRBV5-1 and TRBJ1-4, with 7 positions matching TRBD1. The J segment lost 6 bases and the V segment lost 4 bases, leaving 6 bases of the junction unmatched. The germline V gene encodes CDR1 SGHRS and CDR2 YFSETQ. The CDR3 consists of 14 residues. The CDR3 DNA sequence: TGCGCCAGCAGCCCCAGACAGGGAGATGAAAAACTGTTTTTT. Its translation: CASSPRQGDEKLFF.

This clone has just one count. This chain connects TRBV27 to TRBJ1-6, with 7 bases lining up with TRBD1. The germline V gene encodes CDR1 MNHEY and CDR2 SMNVEV (reference sequence). The CDR3 extends over 15 amino acids. The V and J ends lost 7 bases and 2 bases, in that order; junction bases with no gene match: 5. CDR3 bases: TGTGCCAGCACCTTGACAGGGACCTATAATTCACCCCTCCACTTT. It yields the protein CASTLTGTYNSPLHF.

The chain couples TRBV7-2 to TRBJ2-5; D remains ambiguous. Trimming took off 1 base at V and 1 base at J, with 7 bases between the two ends. The CDR3 totals 14 residues. Germline values: CDR1 SGHTA, CDR2 FQGNSA. The CDR3 region is CASSLDRAQETQYF. The CDR3 DNA follows: TGTGCCAGCAGCTTAGACAGAGCCCAAGAGACCCAGTACTTC.

Notes on this clone: Other DNA sequences in the same sample also yield this CDR3. The chain carries TRBV5-1 and TRBJ2-1, with D possibly being TRBD1 (5 bases). This CDR3 region has 13 residues. From germline, CDR1 is SGHRS and CDR2 YFSETQ. V was clipped by 3 bases and J by 4 bases, with 8 bases between them. The CDR3 DNA reads TGCGCCAGCAGCTCAGACAGTTACAATGAGCAGTTCTTC. The encoded protein is CASSSDSYNEQFF.

The rearrangement links TRBV5-1 to TRBJ2-7; TRBD2 matches at 10 bases. This CDR3 is built from 14 residues. V was clipped by 1 base and J by 3 bases; unmatched bases: 1. Germline V gene data show CDR1 as SGHRS and CDR2 as YFSETQ. The CDR3 DNA sequence: TGCGCCAGCAGCTTGAGCGGGGGGGACTACGAGCAGTACTTC. Amino acid sequence: CASSLSGGDYEQYF.

V is TRBV9 and J is TRBJ2-3; 8 positions agree with TRBD2. V lost 5 bases and J lost 8; bases outside the gene matches: 10. Germline loops: CDR1 SGDLS, CDR2 YYNGEE. The CDR3 totals 14 residues. Written as DNA, the CDR3 is TGTGCCAGCAGTGTCGGGACTAGGGTACTTACGCAGTATTTT. This gives the protein CASSVGTRVLTQYF. Variable domain in full (rest from reference TRBV9 and TRBJ2-3): DSGVTQTPKHLITATGQRVTLRCSPRSGDLSVYWYQQSLDQGLQFLIQYYNGEERAKGNILERFSAQQFPDLHSELNLSSLELGDSALYFCASSVGTRVLTQYFGPGTRLTVL.

The chain carries TRBV2 and TRBJ1-1; possibly TRBD1 for D (6 bases). CDR1 and CDR2 from the germline V gene are SNHLY and FYNNEI. V gave up 8 bases and J gave up 10 bases, with 20 bases separating them. CDR3 length: 13 residues. This chain's CDR3 is CASGVNRDRRAFF. As DNA, the CDR3 is TGTGCCAGCGGGGTCAACAGGGACCGCCGAGCTTTCTTT.

The DNA for the CDR3 is TGTGCTAGTGGTTTGATAGGACAGGGACAGCCCCAGCATTTT. Translation: CASGLIGQGQPQHF. This chain connects TRBV12-5 to TRBJ1-5; TRBD1 matches at 8 bases. The V gene's germline CDR1 is LGHNT and CDR2 FRNRAP. This CDR3 region has 14 residues. The V segment lost 2 bases and the J segment 7 bases; nucleotides outside the gene matches: 4.

V and J are TRBV19 and TRBJ1-5; D ambiguous. Germline CDR1 is LNHDA and CDR2 is SQIVND (reference sequence). V was cut by 3 bases and J by 1 base, with 13 bases left in between. CDR3 length: 16 residues. The CDR3 DNA reads TGTGCCAGTAGTATTTCCGTAAGAGGGAGCAATCAGCCCCAGCATTTT. It encodes CASSISVRGSNQPQHF.

This chain links TRBV11-2 with TRBJ2-7, with 12 positions matching TRBD1. Trimming took 5 bases from V and 3 from J; bases not matched to a gene: 11. This CDR3 comprises 17 residues. CDR1 is SGHAT and CDR2 is FQNNGV in the germline V gene. In nucleotides, the CDR3 is TGTGCCAGCAGCCCCGGGACAGGGGGCAAATCCATCTACGAGCAGTACTTC. It encodes CASSPGTGGKSIYEQYF. Variable domain in full (rest from reference TRBV11-2 and TRBJ2-7): EAGVAQSPRYKIIEKRQSVAFWCNPISGHATLYWYQQILGQGPKLLIQFQNNGVVDDSQLPKDRFSAERLKGVDSTLKIQPAKLEDSAVYLCASSPGTGGKSIYEQYFGPGTRLTVT.

V usage is TRBV30 and J usage is TRBJ2-7; 7 bases fit TRBD1. Germline V gives CDR1 GTSNPN, CDR2 SVGIG (reference sequence). This CDR3 region has 16 residues. V lost 4 bases, J lost 2 bases, and 14 bases stayed unmatched. CDR3 bases: TGTGCCTGGAATCCTATAAGGGACAGTAGAACCTACGAGCAGTACTTC. Translating gives CAWNPIRDSRTYEQYF.

The chain carries TRBV5-5 and TRBJ1-2, with TRBD1 matching 9 bases. CDR1 and CDR2 (germline): SGHKS, YYEKEE (reference sequence). Trimming removed 5 bases from V and 2 bases from J; junction bases left unmatched: 7. The CDR3 has 15 amino acids. CDR3 amino acids: CASRTRDRDNYGYTF. CDR3 nucleotide sequence: TGTGCCAGCAGGACCCGGGACAGGGACAACTATGGCTACACCTTC.

The V and J genes are TRBV5-6 and TRBJ2-2; D is perhaps TRBD1 (5 bases). This CDR3 region has 17 residues. Germline CDR1 reads SGHDT; CDR2 reads YYEEEE. V was pared by 0 bases and J by 3 bases, with 15 bases between. The CDR3 region is CASSLGLLTDYTGELFF. In DNA, the CDR3 is TGTGCCAGCAGCTTGGGATTATTGACAGATTACACCGGGGAGCTGTTTTTT.

This clone was seen a handful of times. The rearrangement links TRBV7-6 to TRBJ2-3, with unresolved D. Germline-derived CDR1 and CDR2 are SGHVS and FNYEAQ. The CDR3 runs 13 residues. V was cut by 2 bases and J by 3 bases, with 6 bases left in between. This CDR3 is CASSLQTTDTQYF. CDR3 coding DNA: TGTGCCAGCAGCTTACAAACTACAGATACGCAGTATTTT.

The chain joins TRBV7-8 to TRBJ2-1; 11 bases are a match to TRBD2. The CDR3 covers 14 residues. With 6 bases clipped from V and 10 bases from J, the junction kept 8 bases outside the gene matches. The germline V gene has CDR1 SGHVS and CDR2 FQNEAQ. The CDR3 region has the DNA TGTGCCAGCAGGACTAGCGGGGTTGGGGGGGAGCAGTTCTTC. Protein product: CASRTSGVGGEQFF.

This chain uses TRBV9 with TRBJ2-1; possibly TRBD1 for D (8 bases). The CDR3 has 15 residues. The germline V gene encodes CDR1 SGDLS and CDR2 YYNGEE. Between the trimmed V and J ends, which lost 2 bases and 4 bases, there was a span of 13 bases. Here the CDR3 DNA reads TGTGCCAGCAGCGTTACAGGGGGGGGATACAATGAGCAGTTCTTC. The encoded protein is CASSVTGGGYNEQFF.

This sequence joins TRBV2 and TRBJ1-4, with 9 bases lining up with TRBD1. V gave up 7 bases and J gave up 6 bases; unmatched junction bases: 9. The germline V gene encodes CDR1 SNHLY and CDR2 FYNNEI. There are 15 residues in the CDR3. CDR3 nucleotide sequence: TGTGCCAGCAACCGACAGGGGGGGTCGGATGAAAAACTGTTTTTT. It is translated as CASNRQGGSDEKLFF. Combining the CDR3 with reference TRBV2 and TRBJ1-4 gives the whole variable domain EPEVTQTPSHQVTQMGQEVILRCVPISNHLYFYWYRQILGQKVEFLVSFYNNEISEKSEIFDDQFSVERPDGSNFTLKIRSTKLEDSAMYFCASNRQGGSDEKLFFGSGTQLSVL.

With regard to this clone: The junction departs from germline at one end; a sequencing error may be responsible. The V call is TRBV18, the J call TRBJ2-7; 8 bases align to TRBD1. The CDR3 loop spans 14 amino acids. Germline-derived CDR1 and CDR2 are KGHSH and LQKENI. As DNA, the CDR3 is TGTGCCAGCTCGCCTTTGAGACAGGGGTTCCTCATGGACTTC. This translates into CASSPLRQGFLMDF.